This is a list of T cell receptor beta chains from one sample in a study of blood T cells in healthy people across ages. TCRdb called the 5' RACE reads again in MiXCR, with one record for every CDR3 protein. Here the sample spans some 1.5 million distinct CDR3 sequences, approximately 42% being singletons. The sequencing sample was made of blood. The source of these receptors is a woman younger than 35 in good health. CDR3s include the opening cysteine and the closing phenylalanine or tryptophan. The D gene is left open where the match is weak. The size of a clone is reported for some rows only, either as once, few or many, or as a class for expanded clones.

clone_size: NA; j_call: TRBJ2-5; d_call: NA; v_call: TRBV7-2; cdr3_nt: TGTGCCAGCAGCTTAGATAGAGGGGATGAGACCCAGTACTTC; cdr3_aa: CASSLDRGDETQYF
clone_size: NA; j_call: TRBJ1-1; d_call: NA; v_call: TRBV12-5; cdr3_nt: TGTGCTAGTGGTTTGGTACCGGGGGGCGCGAGGGCTTTCTTT; cdr3_aa: CASGLVPGGARAFF
clone_size: few; j_call: TRBJ1-2; d_call: NA; v_call: TRBV4-1; cdr3_nt: TGCGCCAGCAGCCAACCCGAAGGGGTCGGCTATGGCTACACCTTC; cdr3_aa: CASSQPEGVGYGYTF
clone_size: NA; j_call: TRBJ2-7; d_call: NA; v_call: TRBV7-9; cdr3_nt: TGTGCCAGCAGCCTTTACCCCGTAGGATACGAGCAGTACTTC; cdr3_aa: CASSLYPVGYEQYF
clone_size: NA; j_call: TRBJ2-7; d_call: NA; v_call: TRBV29-1; cdr3_nt: TGCAGCGTTCCTCTACCGGGAGTCTACCCGAACGAGCAGTACTTC; cdr3_aa: CSVPLPGVYPNEQYF
clone_size: NA; j_call: TRBJ1-2; d_call: NA; v_call: TRBV6-6; cdr3_nt: TGTGCCAGCAGTTCTACATCCACGGGTACCTATGGCTACACCTTC; cdr3_aa: CASSSTSTGTYGYTF
clone_size: NA; j_call: TRBJ2-5; d_call: TRBD2; v_call: TRBV7-2; cdr3_nt: TGTGCCAGCAGCTCTTGGACTAGTGATGATGAGCAGTACTTC; cdr3_aa: CASSSWTSDDEQYF
clone_size: few; j_call: TRBJ2-5; d_call: TRBD2; v_call: TRBV9; cdr3_nt: TGTGCCAGCAGCATATTAGCGGGAGGGCCCATTCCAGGGACCCAGTACTTC; cdr3_aa: CASSILAGGPIPGTQYF
clone_size: once; j_call: TRBJ2-4; d_call: TRBD2; v_call: TRBV14; cdr3_nt: TGTGCCAGCAGCCACGGACTAGCGGGGGGCCACATTCAGTACTTC; cdr3_aa: CASSHGLAGGHIQYF
clone_size: once; j_call: TRBJ2-5; d_call: NA; v_call: TRBV7-9; cdr3_nt: TGTGCCAGCAGCTCCGACCCTGGGGAGACCCAGTACTTC; cdr3_aa: CASSSDPGETQYF
clone_size: NA; j_call: TRBJ2-4; d_call: TRBD1; v_call: TRBV7-9; cdr3_nt: TGTGCCAGCAGTAAAGGACAGGGGCACAAAAACATTCAGTACTTC; cdr3_aa: CASSKGQGHKNIQYF
clone_size: NA; j_call: TRBJ2-4; d_call: TRBD2; v_call: TRBV7-3; cdr3_nt: TGTGCCAGCAGCCAAACTAGCGGAGCCCCCAAAAACATTCAGTACTTC; cdr3_aa: CASSQTSGAPKNIQYF
clone_size: NA; j_call: TRBJ2-1; d_call: TRBD2; v_call: TRBV11-1; cdr3_nt: TGTGCCAGCAGCCATACCTTCTACGGAGGCGAATTTAGCGGGAGGAAAAATGAGCAGTTCTTC; cdr3_aa: CASSHTFYGGEFSGRKNEQFF
clone_size: NA; j_call: TRBJ2-5; d_call: TRBD2; v_call: TRBV2; cdr3_nt: TGTGCCAGCGCCGGACTAGCGGCCTACAATGAGCAGTACTTC; cdr3_aa: CASAGLAAYNEQYF
clone_size: NA; j_call: TRBJ1-1; d_call: NA; v_call: TRBV27; cdr3_nt: TGTGCCAGCAGTTCCGACGGCTATACGGGCACTGAAGCTTTCTTT; cdr3_aa: CASSSDGYTGTEAFF
clone_size: NA; j_call: TRBJ2-3; d_call: TRBD2; v_call: TRBV6-6; cdr3_nt: TGTGCCAGCATAAGTAAAGTTAGCGGGGGGTTAGATACGCAGTATTTT; cdr3_aa: CASISKVSGGLDTQYF
clone_size: NA; j_call: TRBJ2-3; d_call: TRBD2; v_call: TRBV4-3; cdr3_nt: TGCGCCAGCAGCCAAGCTATTGCGGGAGGGCCAGATACGCAGTATTTT; cdr3_aa: CASSQAIAGGPDTQYF
clone_size: few; j_call: TRBJ2-7; d_call: NA; v_call: TRBV11-2; cdr3_nt: TGTGCCAGCAGCCCCCAGGACGAGCAGTACTTC; cdr3_aa: CASSPQDEQYF
clone_size: few; j_call: TRBJ1-1; d_call: NA; v_call: TRBV2; cdr3_nt: TGTGCCAGCAGTGAGTTGCAGGCCACTGAAGCTTTCTTT; cdr3_aa: CASSELQATEAFF
clone_size: NA; j_call: TRBJ2-1; d_call: NA; v_call: TRBV15; cdr3_nt: TGTGCCACCAGCAGGGTACCTGGCGATAAGCAGTTCTTC; cdr3_aa: CATSRVPGDKQFF
clone_size: NA; j_call: TRBJ2-3; d_call: TRBD2; v_call: TRBV20-1; cdr3_nt: TGCAGTGCTAAGGCGGGAGTGGATACGCAGTATTTT; cdr3_aa: CSAKAGVDTQYF
clone_size: NA; j_call: TRBJ2-5; d_call: NA; v_call: TRBV5-1; cdr3_nt: TGTGCCAGCAGTTTAGTACAGGGTGGGGGGGAGACCCAGTACTTC; cdr3_aa: CASSLVQGGGETQYF
clone_size: NA; j_call: TRBJ2-3; d_call: TRBD1; v_call: TRBV24-1; cdr3_nt: TGTGCCACCAGTGGGACAGGGGGTTCGGATACGCAGTATTTT; cdr3_aa: CATSGTGGSDTQYF
clone_size: NA; j_call: TRBJ2-1; d_call: NA; v_call: TRBV10-2; cdr3_nt: TGCGCCAGCAGTGGGGGCCCCCTCAATGAGCAGTTCTTC; cdr3_aa: CASSGGPLNEQFF
clone_size: NA; j_call: TRBJ2-7; d_call: NA; v_call: TRBV10-3; cdr3_nt: TGTGCCATCAGGGGGGACGTAGTGTCCTACGAGCAGTACTTC; cdr3_aa: CAIRGDVVSYEQYF
clone_size: NA; j_call: TRBJ2-2; d_call: TRBD1; v_call: TRBV11-2; cdr3_nt: TGTGCCAGCAGACAGGGGAGGAACACCGGGGAGCTGTTTTTT; cdr3_aa: CASRQGRNTGELFF
clone_size: NA; j_call: TRBJ2-7; d_call: NA; v_call: TRBV28; cdr3_nt: TGTGCCAGCAGTTCGCCCTCGGCAGGGTGGTCCCACGAGCAGTACTTC; cdr3_aa: CASSSPSAGWSHEQYF
clone_size: NA; j_call: TRBJ2-3; d_call: TRBD1; v_call: TRBV28; cdr3_nt: TGTGCCACCTACCGGGACAGGGCTGAAGATACGCGGTATTTT; cdr3_aa: CATYRDRAEDTRYF